This is a list of T cell receptor beta chains from one sample in a study of cytomegalovirus exposure and HLA in healthy donors. Measured with immunoSEQ multiplex PCR; TCRdb has only the in-frame clones, and not every one. The sample holds over 150,000 clones, roughly two thirds seen once. The sequenced material came from PBMCs. The receptor set was obtained from a woman aged 25 to 39 in good health and CMV-seronegative. Each CDR3 is given with its conserved first and last residue. D genes are given only for firm matches. Clone size, where shown, is once, few, many, or a class for clones that have expanded.

J gene	V gene	D gene	clone size	CDR3 DNA	CDR3 protein
TRBJ2-7	TRBV28	.	.	TGTGCCAGCAGTTTACCCTTACTCCACTACGAGCAGTACTTC	CASSLPLLHYEQYF
TRBJ2-2	TRBV5-4	.	.	TGTGCCAGCAGCTTGAACATCGGGGAGCTGTTTTTT	CASSLNIGELFF
TRBJ1-3	TRBV28	.	.	TGTGCCAGCAGTCTCCTACCGACAGGAGCTGGAAACACCATATATTTT	CASSLLPTGAGNTIYF
TRBJ2-1	TRBV5-1	.	.	TGCGCCAGCAGCGGCTTTAGCCCGAGCTCCTACAATGAGCAGTTCTTC	CASSGFSPSSYNEQFF
TRBJ2-1	TRBV7-2	.	.	TGTGCCAGCAGCTTTAACAGCTACAATGAGCAGTTCTTC	CASSFNSYNEQFF
TRBJ2-5	TRBV25-1	TRBD2	.	TGTGCCAGCAGTGAATTCGTGGCGGGGGGTGAGACCCAGTACTTC	CASSEFVAGGETQYF
TRBJ2-3	TRBV11-2	.	.	TGTGCCAGCAGCCCCCCTAGGACGGGAATCACAGATACGCAGTATTTT	CASSPPRTGITDTQYF
TRBJ2-1	TRBV7-9	TRBD2	.	TGTGCCAGCAGCTCACTAGCGGGGAGGTACAATGAGCAGTTCTTC	CASSSLAGRYNEQFF
TRBJ2-4	TRBV30	TRBD1	.	TGTGCCTTAAACAGGGGAATGGGAAACATTCAGTACTTC	CALNRGMGNIQYF
TRBJ2-1	TRBV7-7	.	.	TGTGCCAGCGGAGGACTCAGTTGGAATGAGCAGTTCTTC	CASGGLSWNEQFF
TRBJ2-7	TRBV27	TRBD2	once	TGTGCCAGCAGTTTCGTATCGGGGGGTTCGACCTCCTACGAGCAGTACTTC	CASSFVSGGSTSYEQYF
TRBJ2-1	TRBV29-1	.	.	TGCAGCGTTGAAGGTCTAGCGATTATAGGCAATGAGCAGTTCTTC	CSVEGLAIIGNEQFF
TRBJ1-2	TRBV6-6	.	few	TGTGCCAGCAGTTACCCCCCAGGGGACGGCTACACCTTC	CASSYPPGDGYTF
TRBJ1-5	TRBV5-6	.	.	TGTGCCAGCAGCGCACGCGGGGGAGAGTGGGAGAGCAATCAGCCCCAGCATTTT	CASSARGGEWESNQPQHF
TRBJ2-3	TRBV7-3	TRBD2	once	TGTGCCAGCAGCTTGGCGGGAGGCGCAGATACGCAGTATTTT	CASSLAGGADTQYF
TRBJ2-1	TRBV6-6	.	.	TGTGCCAGCAGCCTACAGAGCGGTCCTTCCTACAATGAGCAGTTCTTC	CASSLQSGPSYNEQFF
TRBJ2-1	TRBV29-1	.	once	TGCAGCGTTGAAGACGTCTGGAGCTCCTACAATGAGCAGTTCTTC	CSVEDVWSSYNEQFF
TRBJ1-2	TRBV9	TRBD1	.	TGTGCCAGCAGCGTAGCCCTGACAGGGGGTAACTATGGCTACACCTTC	CASSVALTGGNYGYTF
TRBJ2-7	TRBV28	TRBD1	.	TGTGCCAGCAGACCACAGGGGGCGCCTGATCGCTCCTACGAGCAGTACTTC	CASRPQGAPDRSYEQYF
TRBJ2-4	TRBV9	TRBD1	once	TGTGCCAGCAGCCCTCCCGGAGGGACAGGGGGCAACATTCAGTACTTC	CASSPPGGTGGNIQYF
TRBJ2-2	TRBV5-6	.	.	TGTGCCAGCAGCTTGACAGGGTTGAACACCGGGGAGCTGTTTTTT	CASSLTGLNTGELFF
TRBJ2-1	TRBV7-9	.	.	TGTGCCAGCAGCATACGGGATTATGAGCAGTTCTTC	CASSIRDYEQFF
TRBJ1-2	TRBV2	.	.	TGTGCCAGCAGTGAAGGACGTAGAGGGGGCTACACCTTC	CASSEGRRGGYTF
TRBJ1-1	TRBV7-9	TRBD1	.	TGTTCCAGCAGTGGACAGGGGTTTGAAGCTTTCTTT	CSSSGQGFEAFF
TRBJ1-1	TRBV28	.	.	TGTGCCAGCAGTTTGGGGGCCGGGAACACTGAAGCTTTCTTT	CASSLGAGNTEAFF
TRBJ2-7	TRBV28	.	.	TGTGCCAGCAGTCTTGGCTTCTACGAGCAGTACTTC	CASSLGFYEQYF
TRBJ2-2	TRBV5-1	TRBD2	.	TGCGCCAGCAGCTTGTCGACTAGCGGAGCGAACACCGGGGAGCTGTTTTTT	CASSLSTSGANTGELFF
TRBJ2-5	TRBV2	.	few	TGTGCCAGCAGTGGGGAGTACCAAGAGACCCAGTACTTC	CASSGEYQETQYF
TRBJ2-1	TRBV2	.	few	TGTGCCAGCGGGCGGACAAGGGTGGGCAATGAGCAGTTCTTC	CASGRTRVGNEQFF
TRBJ2-7	TRBV7-9	TRBD2	.	TGTGCCAGCAGCTTCGCTAGCGGGGGGAGCTACGAGCAGTACTTC	CASSFASGGSYEQYF
TRBJ1-3	TRBV7-8	.	.	TGTGCCAGCAGCTTAGAGCAAGCCACCTCTGGAAACACCATATATTTT	CASSLEQATSGNTIYF
TRBJ2-3	TRBV4-3	.	.	TGCGCCAGCAGCCTGACACGACACACAGATACGCAGTATTTT	CASSLTRHTDTQYF
TRBJ2-7	TRBV6-5	.	.	TGTGCCAGCAGTTACTCGTGGACAGCAAACTACGAGCAGTACTTC	CASSYSWTANYEQYF